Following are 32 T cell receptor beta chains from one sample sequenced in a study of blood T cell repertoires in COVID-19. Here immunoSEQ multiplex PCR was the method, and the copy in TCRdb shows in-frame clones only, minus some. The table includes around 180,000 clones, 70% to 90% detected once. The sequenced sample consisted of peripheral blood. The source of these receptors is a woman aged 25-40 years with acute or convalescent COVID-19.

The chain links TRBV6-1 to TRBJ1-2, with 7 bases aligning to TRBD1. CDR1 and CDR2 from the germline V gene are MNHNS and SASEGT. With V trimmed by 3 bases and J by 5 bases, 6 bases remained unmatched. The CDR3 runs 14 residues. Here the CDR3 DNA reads TGTGCCAGCAGTGACCCGGGACAGATTTATGGCTACACCTTC. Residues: CASSDPGQIYGYTF.

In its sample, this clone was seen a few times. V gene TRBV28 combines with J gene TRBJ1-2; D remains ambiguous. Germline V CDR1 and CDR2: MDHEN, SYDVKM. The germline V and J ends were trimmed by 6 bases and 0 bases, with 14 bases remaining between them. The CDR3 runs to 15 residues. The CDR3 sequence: CASRDSSLANYGYTF. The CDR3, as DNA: TGTGCCAGCAGGGACTCCTCACTAGCTAACTATGGCTACACCTTC.

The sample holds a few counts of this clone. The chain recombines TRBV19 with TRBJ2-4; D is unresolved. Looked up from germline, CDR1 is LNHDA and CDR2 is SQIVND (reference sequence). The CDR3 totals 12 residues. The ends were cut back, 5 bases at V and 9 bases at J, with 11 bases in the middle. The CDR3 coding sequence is TGTGCCAGTAGTCCGCGGTTCGGCATTCAGTACTTC. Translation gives CASSPRFGIQYF.

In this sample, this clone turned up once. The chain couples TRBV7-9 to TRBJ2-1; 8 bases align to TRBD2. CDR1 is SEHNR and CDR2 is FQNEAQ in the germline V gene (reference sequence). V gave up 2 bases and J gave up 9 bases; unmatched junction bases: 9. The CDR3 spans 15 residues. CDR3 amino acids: CASSLMLAGYGEQFF. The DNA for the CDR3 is TGTGCCAGCAGCTTAATGCTAGCGGGTTATGGTGAGCAGTTCTTC. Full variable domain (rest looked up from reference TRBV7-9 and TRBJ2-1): DTGVSQNPRHKITKRGQNVTFRCDPISEHNRLYWYRQTLGQGPEFLTYFQNEAQLEKSRLLSDRFSAERPKGSFSTLEIQRTEQGDSAMYLCASSLMLAGYGEQFFGPGTRLTVL.

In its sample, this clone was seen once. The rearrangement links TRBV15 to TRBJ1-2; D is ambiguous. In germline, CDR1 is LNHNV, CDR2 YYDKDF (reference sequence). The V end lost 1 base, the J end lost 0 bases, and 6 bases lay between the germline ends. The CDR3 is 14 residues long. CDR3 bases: TGTGCCACCAGCAGAGGGGGAGCTAACTATGGCTACACCTTC. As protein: CATSRGGANYGYTF.

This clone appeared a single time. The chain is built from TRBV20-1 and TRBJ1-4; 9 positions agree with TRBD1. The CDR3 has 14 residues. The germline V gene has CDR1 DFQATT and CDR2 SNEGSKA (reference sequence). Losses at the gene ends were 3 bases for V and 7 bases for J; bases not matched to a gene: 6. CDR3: CSASGDRASEKLFF. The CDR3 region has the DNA TGCAGTGCTAGTGGGGACAGGGCTAGTGAAAAACTGTTTTTT.

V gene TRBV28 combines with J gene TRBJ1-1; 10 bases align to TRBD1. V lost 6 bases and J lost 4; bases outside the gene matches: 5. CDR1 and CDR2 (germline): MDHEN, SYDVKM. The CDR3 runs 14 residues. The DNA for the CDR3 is TGTGCCAGCAGGGGACAGGGGAAGGGCACTGAAGCTTTCTTT. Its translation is CASRGQGKGTEAFF.

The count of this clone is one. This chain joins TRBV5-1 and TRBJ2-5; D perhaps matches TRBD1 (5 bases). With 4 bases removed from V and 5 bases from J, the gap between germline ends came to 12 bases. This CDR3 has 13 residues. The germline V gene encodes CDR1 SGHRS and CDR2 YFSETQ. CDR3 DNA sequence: TGCGCCAGCAGCCAGGACATGGTGGAGACCCAGTACTTC. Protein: CASSQDMVETQYF.

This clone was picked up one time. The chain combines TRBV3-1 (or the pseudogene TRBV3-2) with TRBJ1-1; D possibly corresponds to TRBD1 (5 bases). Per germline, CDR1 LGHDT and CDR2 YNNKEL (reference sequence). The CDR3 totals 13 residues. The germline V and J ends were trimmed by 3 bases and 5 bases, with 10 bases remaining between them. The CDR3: CASSHTGGTEAFF. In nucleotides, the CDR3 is TGTGCCAGCAGCCACACAGGTGGTACTGAAGCTTTCTTT.

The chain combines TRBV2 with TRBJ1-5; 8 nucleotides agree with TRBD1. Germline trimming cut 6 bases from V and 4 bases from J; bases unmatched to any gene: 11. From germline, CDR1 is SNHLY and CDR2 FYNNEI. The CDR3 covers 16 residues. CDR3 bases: TGTGCCAGCAGCTCCACCAGGGGGCGTTTAAATCAGCCCCAGCATTTT. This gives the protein CASSSTRGRLNQPQHF.

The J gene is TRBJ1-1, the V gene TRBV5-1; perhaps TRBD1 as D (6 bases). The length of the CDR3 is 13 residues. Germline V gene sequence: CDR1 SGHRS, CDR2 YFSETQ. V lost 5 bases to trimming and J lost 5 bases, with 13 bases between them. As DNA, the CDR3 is TGCGCCAGCAGGTATGTGGGGGCAACTGAAGCTTTCTTT. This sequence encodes CASRYVGATEAFF. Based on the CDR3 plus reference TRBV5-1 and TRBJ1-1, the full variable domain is KAGVTQTPRYLIKTRGQQVTLSCSPISGHRSVSWYQQTPGQGLQFLFEYFSETQRNKGNFPGRFSGRQFSNSRSEMNVSTLELGDSALYLCASRYVGATEAFFGQGTRLTVV.

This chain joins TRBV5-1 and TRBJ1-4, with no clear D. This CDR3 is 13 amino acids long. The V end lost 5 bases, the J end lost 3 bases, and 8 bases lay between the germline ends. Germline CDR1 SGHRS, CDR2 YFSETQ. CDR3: CASRRDSNEKLFF. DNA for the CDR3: TGCGCCAGCAGGAGGGATTCTAATGAAAAACTGTTTTTT.

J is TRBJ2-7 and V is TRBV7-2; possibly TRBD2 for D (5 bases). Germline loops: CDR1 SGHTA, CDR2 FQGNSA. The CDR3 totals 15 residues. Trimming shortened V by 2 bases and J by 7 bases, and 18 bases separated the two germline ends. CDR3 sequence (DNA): TGTGCCAGCAGCTTAAGCGGATTGGATGTGGGTGAGCAGTACTTC. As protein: CASSLSGLDVGEQYF.

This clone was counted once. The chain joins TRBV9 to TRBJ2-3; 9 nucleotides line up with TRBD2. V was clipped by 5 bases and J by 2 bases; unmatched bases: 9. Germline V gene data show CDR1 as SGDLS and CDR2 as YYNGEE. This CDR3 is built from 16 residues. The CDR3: CASSSSGSADTDTQYF. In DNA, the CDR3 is TGTGCCAGCAGTAGTAGCGGGAGTGCAGACACAGATACGCAGTATTTT.

DNA of the CDR3: TGCGCCAGCAGCTCGAGCTACAGGGGTCCTAATGAAAAACTGTTTTTT. It codes for CASSSSYRGPNEKLFF. The chain employs TRBV5-1 and TRBJ1-4, with 7 positions matching TRBD1. Per the germline V gene, CDR1 is SGHRS and CDR2 is YFSETQ. With V trimmed by 3 bases and J by 3 bases, 8 bases remained unmatched. The CDR3 is made up of 16 amino acids.

The CDR3 DNA is TGCGCCAGCAGCTTAACGGAAGCCGGGAAAGGGTATGGCTACACCTTC. Encoded protein: CASSLTEAGKGYGYTF. The chain joins TRBV4-1 to TRBJ1-2; D is unclear. This CDR3 has 16 amino acids. Trimming left V 5 bases short and J 5 bases short, with 21 bases between. From germline, CDR1 is MGHRA and CDR2 YSYEKL.

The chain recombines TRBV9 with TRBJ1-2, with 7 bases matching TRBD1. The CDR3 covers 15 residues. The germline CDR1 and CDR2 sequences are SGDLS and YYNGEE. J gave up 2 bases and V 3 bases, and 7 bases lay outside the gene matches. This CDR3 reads CASSASGTDNYGYTF. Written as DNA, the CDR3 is TGTGCCAGCAGCGCCTCCGGGACAGACAACTATGGCTACACCTTC.

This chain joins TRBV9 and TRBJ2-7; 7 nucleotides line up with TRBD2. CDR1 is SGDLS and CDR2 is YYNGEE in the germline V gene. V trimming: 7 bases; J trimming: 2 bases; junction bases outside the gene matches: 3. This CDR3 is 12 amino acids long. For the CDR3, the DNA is TGTGCCAGCGCGGGAGAGACCTACGAGCAGTACTTC. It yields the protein CASAGETYEQYF.

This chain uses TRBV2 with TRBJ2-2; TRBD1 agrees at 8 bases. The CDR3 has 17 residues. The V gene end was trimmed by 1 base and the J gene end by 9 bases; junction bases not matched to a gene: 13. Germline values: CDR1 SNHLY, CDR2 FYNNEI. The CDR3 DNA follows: TGTGCCAGCAGTGAAGTACAGGGGGGACAGGTCCCCCGGGAGCTGTTTTTT. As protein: CASSEVQGGQVPRELFF.

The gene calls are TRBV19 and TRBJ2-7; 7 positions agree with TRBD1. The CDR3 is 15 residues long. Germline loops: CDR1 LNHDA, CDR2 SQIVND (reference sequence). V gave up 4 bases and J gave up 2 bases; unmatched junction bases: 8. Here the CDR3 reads CASSTRDSFAYEQYF. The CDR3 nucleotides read TGTGCCAGTAGTACTCGGGACAGTTTCGCCTACGAGCAGTACTTC.

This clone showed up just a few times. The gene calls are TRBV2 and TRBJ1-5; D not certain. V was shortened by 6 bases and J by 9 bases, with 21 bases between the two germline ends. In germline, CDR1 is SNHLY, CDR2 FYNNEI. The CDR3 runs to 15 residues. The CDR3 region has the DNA TGTGCCAGCAGCCAACTTTTGGAGACCGGAGGGCCCCAGCATTTT. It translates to CASSQLLETGGPQHF.

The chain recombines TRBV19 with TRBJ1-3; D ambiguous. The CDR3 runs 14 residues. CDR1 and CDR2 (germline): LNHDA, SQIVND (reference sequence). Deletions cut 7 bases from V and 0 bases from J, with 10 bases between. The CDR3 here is CASTENSSGNTIYF. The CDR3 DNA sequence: TGTGCCAGTACGGAAAACAGCTCTGGAAACACCATATATTTT.

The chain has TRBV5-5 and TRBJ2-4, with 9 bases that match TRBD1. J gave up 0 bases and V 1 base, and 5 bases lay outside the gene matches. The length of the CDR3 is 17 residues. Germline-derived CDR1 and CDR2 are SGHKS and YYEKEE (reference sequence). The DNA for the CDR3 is TGTGCCAGCAGCTTGTGGACAGGGGACGTAGCCAAAAACATTCAGTACTTC. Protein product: CASSLWTGDVAKNIQYF.

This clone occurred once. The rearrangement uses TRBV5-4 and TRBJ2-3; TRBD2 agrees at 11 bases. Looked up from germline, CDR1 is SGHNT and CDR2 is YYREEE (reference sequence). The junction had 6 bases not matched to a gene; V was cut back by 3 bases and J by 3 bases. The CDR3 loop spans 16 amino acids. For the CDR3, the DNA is TGTGCCAGCAGCTCCTCTAGCGGGAGGAGAACAGATACGCAGTATTTT. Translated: CASSSSSGRRTDTQYF. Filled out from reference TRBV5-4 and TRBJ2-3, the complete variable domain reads ETGVTQSPTHLIKTRGQQVTLRCSSQSGHNTVSWYQQALGQGPQFIFQYYREEENGRGNFPPRFSGLQFPNYSSELNVNALELDDSALYLCASSSSSGRRTDTQYFGPGTRLTVL.

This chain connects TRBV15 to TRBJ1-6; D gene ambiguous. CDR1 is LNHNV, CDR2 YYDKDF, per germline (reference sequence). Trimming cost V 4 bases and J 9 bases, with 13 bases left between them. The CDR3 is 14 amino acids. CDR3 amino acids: CATSIERSSSPLHF. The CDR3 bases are TGTGCCACCAGCATTGAACGGAGTTCTTCACCCCTCCACTTT.

In nucleotides, the CDR3 is TGTGCCAGTAGTATAGACCCTCTAGCGGCCAAATACGAGCAGTACTTC. Its protein product is CASSIDPLAAKYEQYF. The chain links TRBV19 to TRBJ2-7; 7 bases map to TRBD2. Per the germline V gene, CDR1 is LNHDA and CDR2 is SQIVND (reference sequence). V lost 0 bases to trimming and J lost 4 bases; unmatched junction nucleotides: 9. The length of the CDR3 is 16 residues. The full variable domain, in which reference TRBV19 and TRBJ2-7 provide the parts outside the CDR3, is DGGITQSPKYLFRKEGQNVTLSCEQNLNHDAMYWYRQDPGQGLRLIYYSQIVNDFQKGDIAEGYSVSREKKESFPLTVTSAQKNPTAFYLCASSIDPLAAKYEQYFGPGTRLTVT.

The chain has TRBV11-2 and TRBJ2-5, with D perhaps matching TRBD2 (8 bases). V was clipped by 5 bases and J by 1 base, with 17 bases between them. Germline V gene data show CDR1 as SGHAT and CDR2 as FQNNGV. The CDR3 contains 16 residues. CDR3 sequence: CASSPGGGTVQETQYF. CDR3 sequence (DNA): TGTGCCAGCAGCCCGGGAGGGGGGACAGTCCAAGAGACCCAGTACTTC.

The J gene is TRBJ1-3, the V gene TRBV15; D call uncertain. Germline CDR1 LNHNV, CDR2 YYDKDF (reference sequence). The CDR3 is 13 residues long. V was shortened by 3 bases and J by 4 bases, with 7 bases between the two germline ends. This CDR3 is CATSSRHGNTIYF. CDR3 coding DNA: TGTGCCACCAGCAGTCGACACGGAAACACCATATATTTT.

The CDR3 bases are TGTGCCAGTAGTTCCCTAAGCGGGTCCGATACGCAGTATTTT. Its translation: CASSSLSGSDTQYF. V is TRBV19 and J is TRBJ2-3, with D perhaps TRBD2 (6 bases). The CDR3 is 14 amino acids. Per the germline V gene, CDR1 is LNHDA and CDR2 is SQIVND (reference sequence). The germline V and J ends were trimmed by 5 bases and 6 bases, with 15 bases remaining between them. Drawing the rest from reference TRBV19 and TRBJ2-3, the complete variable domain is DGGITQSPKYLFRKEGQNVTLSCEQNLNHDAMYWYRQDPGQGLRLIYYSQIVNDFQKGDIAEGYSVSREKKESFPLTVTSAQKNPTAFYLCASSSLSGSDTQYFGPGTRLTVL.

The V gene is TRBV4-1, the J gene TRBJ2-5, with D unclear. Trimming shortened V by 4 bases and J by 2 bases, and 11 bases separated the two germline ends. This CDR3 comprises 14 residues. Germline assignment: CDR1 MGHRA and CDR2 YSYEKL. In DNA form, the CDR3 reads TGCGCCAGCAGCCCCCGAGATTCACAAGAGACCCAGTACTTC. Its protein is CASSPRDSQETQYF.

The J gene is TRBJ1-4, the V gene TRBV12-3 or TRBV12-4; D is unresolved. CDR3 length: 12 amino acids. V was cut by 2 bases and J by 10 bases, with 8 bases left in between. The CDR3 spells CASSLIRGKLFF. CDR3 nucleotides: TGTGCCAGCAGTTTAATCCGCGGAAAACTGTTTTTT.

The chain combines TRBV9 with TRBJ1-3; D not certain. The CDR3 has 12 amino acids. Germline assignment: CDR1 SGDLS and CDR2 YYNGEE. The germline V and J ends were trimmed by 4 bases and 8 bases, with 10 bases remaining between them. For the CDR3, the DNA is TGTGCCAGCAGCTCCAGCGGGGACACCATATATTTT. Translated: CASSSSGDTIYF.